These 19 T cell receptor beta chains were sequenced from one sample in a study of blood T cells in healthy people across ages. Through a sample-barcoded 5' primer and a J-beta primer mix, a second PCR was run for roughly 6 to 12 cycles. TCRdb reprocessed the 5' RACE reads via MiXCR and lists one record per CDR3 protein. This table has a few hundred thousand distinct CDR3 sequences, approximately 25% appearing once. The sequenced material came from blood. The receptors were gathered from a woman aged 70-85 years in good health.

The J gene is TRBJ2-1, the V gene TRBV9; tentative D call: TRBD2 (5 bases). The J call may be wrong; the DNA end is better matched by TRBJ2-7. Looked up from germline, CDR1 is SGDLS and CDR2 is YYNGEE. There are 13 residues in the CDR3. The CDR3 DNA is TGTGCCAGCACCAGAGGGCCCAGTGGCGAGCAGTACTTC. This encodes CASTRGPSGEQYF.

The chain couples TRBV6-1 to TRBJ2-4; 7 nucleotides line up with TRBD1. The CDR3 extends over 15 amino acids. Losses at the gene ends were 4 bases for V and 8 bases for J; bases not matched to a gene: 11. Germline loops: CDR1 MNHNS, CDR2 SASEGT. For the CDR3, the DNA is TGTGCCAGCAGTGTAGCCCCGACAGGGAGCCACATTCAGTACTTC. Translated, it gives CASSVAPTGSHIQYF.

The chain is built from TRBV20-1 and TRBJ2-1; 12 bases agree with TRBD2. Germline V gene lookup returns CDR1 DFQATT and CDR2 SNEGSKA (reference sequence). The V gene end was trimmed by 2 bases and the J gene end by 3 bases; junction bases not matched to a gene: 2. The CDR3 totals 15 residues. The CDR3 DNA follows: TGCAGTGCTAGACTAGCGGGGGGGCTCTACAATGAGCAGTTCTTC. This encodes CSARLAGGLYNEQFF.

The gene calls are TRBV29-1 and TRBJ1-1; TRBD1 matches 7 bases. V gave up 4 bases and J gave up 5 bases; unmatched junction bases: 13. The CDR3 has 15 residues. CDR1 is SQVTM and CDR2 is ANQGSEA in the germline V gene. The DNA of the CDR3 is TGCAGCGTTGCCCGGACAGGCGGGAGTGTGACTGAAGCTTTCTTT. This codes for CSVARTGGSVTEAFF.

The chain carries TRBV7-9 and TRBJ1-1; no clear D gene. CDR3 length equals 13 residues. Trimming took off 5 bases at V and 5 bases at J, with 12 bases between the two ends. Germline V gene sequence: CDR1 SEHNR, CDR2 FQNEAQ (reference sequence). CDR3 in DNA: TGTGCCAGCAGCCCACGTCGGACTACTGAAGCTTTCTTT. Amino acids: CASSPRRTTEAFF.

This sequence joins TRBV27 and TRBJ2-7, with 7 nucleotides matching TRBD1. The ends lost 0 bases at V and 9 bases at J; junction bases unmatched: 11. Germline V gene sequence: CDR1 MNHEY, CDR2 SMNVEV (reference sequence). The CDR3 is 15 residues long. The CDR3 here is CASSLSPGQPNGQYF. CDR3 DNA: TGTGCCAGCAGTTTATCTCCGGGACAGCCAAACGGGCAGTACTTC.

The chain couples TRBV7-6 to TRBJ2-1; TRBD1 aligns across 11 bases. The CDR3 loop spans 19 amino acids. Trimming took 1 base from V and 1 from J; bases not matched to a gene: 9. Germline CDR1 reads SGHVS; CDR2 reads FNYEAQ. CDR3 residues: CASSLVSGQGAGSYNEQFF. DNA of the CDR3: TGTGCCAGCAGCTTAGTAAGTGGACAGGGGGCCGGGTCCTACAATGAGCAGTTCTTC.

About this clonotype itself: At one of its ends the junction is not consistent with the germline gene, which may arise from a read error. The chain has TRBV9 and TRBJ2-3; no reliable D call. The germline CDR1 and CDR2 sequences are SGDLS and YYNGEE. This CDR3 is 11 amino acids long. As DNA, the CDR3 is TGTGCCTGCAGCATCACAGATACGCAGTATTTT. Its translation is CACSITDTQYF.

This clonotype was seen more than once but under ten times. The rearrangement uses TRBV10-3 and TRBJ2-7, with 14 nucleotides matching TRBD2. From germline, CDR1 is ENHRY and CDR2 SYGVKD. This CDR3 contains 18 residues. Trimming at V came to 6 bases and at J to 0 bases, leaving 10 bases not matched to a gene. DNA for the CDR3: TGTGCCATCAGCGGTGGTGCTGGGACTAGCGGGAGCTCCTACGAGCAGTACTTC. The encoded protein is CAISGGAGTSGSSYEQYF.

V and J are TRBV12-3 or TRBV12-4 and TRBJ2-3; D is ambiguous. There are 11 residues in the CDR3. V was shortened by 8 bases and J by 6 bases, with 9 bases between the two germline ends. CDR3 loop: CASEDRDTQYF. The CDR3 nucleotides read TGTGCCAGCGAGGACCGTGATACGCAGTATTTT.

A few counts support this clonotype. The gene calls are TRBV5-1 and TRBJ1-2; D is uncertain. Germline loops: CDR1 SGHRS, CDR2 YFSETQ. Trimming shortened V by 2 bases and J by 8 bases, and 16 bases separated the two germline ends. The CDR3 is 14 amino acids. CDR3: CASSFEGAMSGYTF. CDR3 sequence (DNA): TGCGCCAGCAGCTTCGAGGGCGCGATGTCGGGCTACACCTTC.

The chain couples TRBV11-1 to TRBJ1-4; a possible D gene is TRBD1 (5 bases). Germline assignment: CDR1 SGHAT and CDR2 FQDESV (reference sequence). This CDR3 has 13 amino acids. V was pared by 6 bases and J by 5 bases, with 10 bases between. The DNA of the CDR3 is TGTGCCAGCAGGAAGACAGCGAATGAAAAACTGTTTTTT. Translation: CASRKTANEKLFF. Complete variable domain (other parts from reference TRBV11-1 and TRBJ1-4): EAEVAQSPRYKITEKSQAVAFWCDPISGHATLYWYRQILGQGPELLVQFQDESVVDDSQLPKDRFSAERLKGVDSTLKIQPAELGDSAMYLCASRKTANEKLFFGSGTQLSVL.

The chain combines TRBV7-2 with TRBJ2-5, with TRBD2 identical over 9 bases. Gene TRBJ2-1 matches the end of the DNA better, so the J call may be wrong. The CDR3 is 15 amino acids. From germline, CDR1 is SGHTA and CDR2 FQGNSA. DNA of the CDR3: TGTGCCAGCAGCTTAGCGCGGGGGGGCCTTGTTGAGCAGTTCTTC. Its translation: CASSLARGGLVEQFF.

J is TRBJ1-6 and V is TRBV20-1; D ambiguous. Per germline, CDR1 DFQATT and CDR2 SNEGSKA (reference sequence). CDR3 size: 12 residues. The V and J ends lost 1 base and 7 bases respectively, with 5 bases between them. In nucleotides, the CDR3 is TGCAGTGCTAGAGGTTGGAATTCACCCCTCCACTTT. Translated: CSARGWNSPLHF.

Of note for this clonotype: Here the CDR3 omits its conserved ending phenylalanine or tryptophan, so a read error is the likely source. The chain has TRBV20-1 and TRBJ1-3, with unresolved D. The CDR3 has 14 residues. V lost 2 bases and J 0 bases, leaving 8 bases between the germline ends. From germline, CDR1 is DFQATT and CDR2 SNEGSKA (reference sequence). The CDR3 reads CSARMVNSGNTIYI. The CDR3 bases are TGCAGTGCTAGAATGGTCAACTCTGGAAACACCATATATATT.

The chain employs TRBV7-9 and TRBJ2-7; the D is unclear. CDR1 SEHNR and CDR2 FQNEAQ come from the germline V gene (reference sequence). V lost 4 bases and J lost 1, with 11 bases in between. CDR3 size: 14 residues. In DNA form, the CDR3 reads TGTGCCAGCAGCTCACCTACAGATTCCTACGAGCAGTACTTC. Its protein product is CASSSPTDSYEQYF.

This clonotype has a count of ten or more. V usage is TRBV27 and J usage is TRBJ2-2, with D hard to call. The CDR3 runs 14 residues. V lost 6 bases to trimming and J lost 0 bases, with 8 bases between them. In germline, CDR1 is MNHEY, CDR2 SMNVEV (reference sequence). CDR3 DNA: TGTGCCAGCAGAGGTGTATCGAACACCGGGGAGCTGTTTTTT. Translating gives CASRGVSNTGELFF.

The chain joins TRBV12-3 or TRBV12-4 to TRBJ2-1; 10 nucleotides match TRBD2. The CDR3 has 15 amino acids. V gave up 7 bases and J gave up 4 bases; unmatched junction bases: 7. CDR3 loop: CASTTSGGAYNEQFF. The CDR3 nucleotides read TGTGCCAGCACCACGAGCGGGGGGGCTTACAATGAGCAGTTCTTC.

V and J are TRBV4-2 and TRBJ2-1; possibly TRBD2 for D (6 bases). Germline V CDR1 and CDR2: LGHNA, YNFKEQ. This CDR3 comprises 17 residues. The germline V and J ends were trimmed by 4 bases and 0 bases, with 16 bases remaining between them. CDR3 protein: CASSPVGGSSSYNEQFF. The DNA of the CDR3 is TGTGCCAGCAGCCCCGTTGGGGGGTCTAGCTCCTACAATGAGCAGTTCTTC.